These 32 T cell receptor beta chains were sequenced from one sample in a study of PD-L1 blockade in urothelial cancer. Sequencing was performed with immunoSEQ multiplex PCR; in TCRdb, only in-frame clones are kept and a portion is missing. The sample holds tens of thousands of clones, 84% seen once. The time point here: pretreatment peripheral blood. The input for sequencing was PBMCs, taken around atezolizumab (anti-PD-L1) treatment. Receptors were obtained from a man aged 55 to 70 with urothelial cancer.

The chain employs TRBV7-2 and TRBJ2-5; D not resolved. Deletions cut 5 bases from V and 2 bases from J, with 6 bases between. The CDR3 is made up of 12 amino acids. Germline loops: CDR1 SGHTA, CDR2 FQGNSA. CDR3 nucleotides: TGTGCCAGCAGCGTAATTCAAGAGACCCAGTACTTC. Translating it yields CASSVIQETQYF. Full variable domain (outside the CDR3, taken from reference TRBV7-2 and TRBJ2-5): GAGVSQSPSNKVTEKGKDVELRCDPISGHTALYWYRQSLGQGLEFLIYFQGNSAPDKSGLPSDRFSAERTGGSVSTLTIQRTQQEDSAVYLCASSVIQETQYFGPGTRLLVL.

The V gene is TRBV7-9, the J gene TRBJ2-7; D gene ambiguous. Trimming removed 1 base at V and 2 bases at J, with 6 bases between. This CDR3 spans 13 amino acids. CDR1 is SEHNR and CDR2 is FQNEAQ in the germline V gene (reference sequence). The CDR3 here is CASSLGATYEQYF. As DNA, the CDR3 is TGTGCCAGCAGCTTAGGAGCAACCTACGAGCAGTACTTC.

The chain couples TRBV5-1 to TRBJ2-7, with a possible D match to TRBD2 (7 bases). Germline CDR1 and CDR2: SGHRS and YFSETQ. Deletions cut 0 bases from V and 1 base from J, with 11 bases between. This CDR3 has 15 amino acids. As DNA, the CDR3 is TGCGCCAGCAGCTTGGAGGGGGGGCCTTCCTACGAGCAGTACTTC. This encodes CASSLEGGPSYEQYF.

The chain uses TRBV5-1 and TRBJ2-1, with 9 positions matching TRBD2. This CDR3 has 14 residues. V shed 4 bases and J 6 bases; nucleotides not matched to a gene: 5. CDR1 is SGHRS and CDR2 is YFSETQ in the germline V gene. For the CDR3, the DNA is TGCGCCAGCAGCACTACTAGCGGGCTCAATGAGCAGTTCTTC. This gives the protein CASSTTSGLNEQFF. The full variable domain, completed using reference TRBV5-1 and TRBJ2-1, is KAGVTQTPRYLIKTRGQQVTLSCSPISGHRSVSWYQQTPGQGLQFLFEYFSETQRNKGNFPGRFSGRQFSNSRSEMNVSTLELGDSALYLCASSTTSGLNEQFFGPGTRLTVL.

The chain joins TRBV5-4 to TRBJ2-5, with 13 bases that match TRBD2. The CDR3 sequence is 15 residues long. Germline V gene sequence: CDR1 SGHNT, CDR2 YYREEE (reference sequence). Unmatched junction bases numbered 0, after V lost 0 bases and J lost 4 bases. The CDR3, as DNA: TGTGCCAGCAGCTTGGGGACTAGCGGGAGAGAGACCCAGTACTTC. Translated: CASSLGTSGRETQYF.

The rearrangement uses TRBV6-5 and TRBJ1-5, with 8 bases aligning to TRBD1. Looked up from germline, CDR1 is MNHEY and CDR2 is SVGAGI. V lost 2 bases and J lost 9; bases outside the gene matches: 9. The CDR3 loop spans 15 amino acids. The CDR3 coding sequence is TGTGCCAGCAGTTACGACCGACAGGGGAGAGGGCCCCAGCATTTT. Translated: CASSYDRQGRGPQHF.

This rearrangement joins TRBV4-3 to TRBJ2-5, with D maybe TRBD2 (5 bases). This CDR3 region has 15 residues. Trimming took 0 bases from V and 4 from J, leaving 12 bases between them. CDR1 and CDR2 (germline): LGHNA, YSLEER. CDR3 in DNA: TGCGCCAGCAGCCAAGATCGCGGGCCTACAGAGACCCAGTACTTC. Residues: CASSQDRGPTETQYF.

The chain recombines TRBV29-1 with TRBJ2-3; TRBD1 matches at 7 bases. J gave up 2 bases and V 2 bases, and 13 bases lay outside the gene matches. Per the germline V gene, CDR1 is SQVTM and CDR2 is ANQGSEA. This CDR3 is 17 amino acids long. CDR3 sequence (DNA): TGCAGCGTTGAAACCTCCGGGACAGAGATTTACACAGATACGCAGTATTTT. This codes for CSVETSGTEIYTDTQYF.

The chain has TRBV12-2 and TRBJ2-1; the table's D call TRBD1 went unverified against the DNA. TRBV12-2 is termed a pseudogene. The CDR3 loop spans 15 amino acids. CDR3 region: CASRLTQTPYNEQFF. For the CDR3, the DNA is TGTGCAAGTCGCTTAACACAGACCCCCTACAATGAGCAGTTCTTC.

This chain joins TRBV30 and TRBJ1-6; D might be TRBD1 (6 bases). Germline CDR1 and CDR2: GTSNPN and SVGIG (reference sequence). The V end was cut by 5 bases, the J end by 7 bases, with 9 bases between. CDR3 length equals 12 residues. The CDR3 DNA sequence: TGTGCCTGGGGACAGAGGAATTCACCCCTCCACTTT. Residues: CAWGQRNSPLHF.

The chain links TRBV6-5 to TRBJ2-1; 7 bases line up with TRBD2. Germline CDR1 is MNHEY and CDR2 is SVGAGI. This CDR3 spans 13 amino acids. V was pared by 6 bases and J by 7 bases, with 6 bases of the junction left unmatched. This chain's CDR3 is CASRQGGRNEQFF. The CDR3, as DNA: TGTGCCAGCAGGCAGGGAGGGCGAAATGAGCAGTTCTTC.

This clone has just one count. Other DNA sequences of this sample code for an identical CDR3. The gene calls are TRBV6-5 and TRBJ1-2; 9 bases match TRBD1. This CDR3 is built from 15 residues. J gave up 1 base and V 0 bases, and 0 bases lay outside the gene matches. Germline assignment: CDR1 MNHEY and CDR2 SVGAGI. CDR3 sequence (DNA): TGTGCCAGCAGTTACTCGGGACAGGGTAACTATGGCTACACCTTC. Translating gives CASSYSGQGNYGYTF.

The chain combines TRBV7-9 with TRBJ2-7; 7 bases line up with TRBD1. Germline values: CDR1 SEHNR, CDR2 FQNEAQ (reference sequence). The CDR3 totals 14 residues. V trimming: 6 bases; J trimming: 0 bases; junction bases outside the gene matches: 5. The CDR3, as DNA: TGTGCCAGCAGTTCAACAGGGGTCTCCTACGAGCAGTACTTC. Encoded protein: CASSSTGVSYEQYF.

The chain has TRBV14 and TRBJ1-1; tentative D call: TRBD1 (6 bases). Germline assignment: CDR1 SGHDN and CDR2 FVKESK. The CDR3 sequence is 13 residues long. Trimming stripped 6 bases from V and 1 base from J, with 9 bases between. The CDR3 is CASRQGPNTEAFF. The CDR3 region has the DNA TGTGCCAGCAGACAGGGACCGAACACTGAAGCTTTCTTT.

The chain uses TRBV6-1 and TRBJ2-7; 9 bases are a match to TRBD1. Losses at the gene ends were 8 bases for V and 4 bases for J; bases not matched to a gene: 0. Germline CDR1 MNHNS, CDR2 SASEGT. The CDR3 is 11 residues long. The CDR3 reads CASGQGYEQYF. CDR3 sequence (DNA): TGTGCCAGCGGACAGGGGTACGAGCAGTACTTC.

This clone has only a few counts. The chain links TRBV6-6 to TRBJ2-7; 7 nucleotides agree with TRBD1. Unmatched junction bases numbered 5, after V lost 6 bases and J lost 3 bases. This CDR3 is 13 amino acids long. The germline CDR1 and CDR2 sequences are MNHNY and SVGAGI (reference sequence). The CDR3 spells CASSPDRSYEQYF. As DNA, the CDR3 is TGTGCCAGCAGCCCGGACAGGAGCTACGAGCAGTACTTC.

The rearrangement joins TRBV2 to TRBJ2-3; the match to TRBD2 covers 10 bases. V shed 11 bases and J 3 bases; nucleotides not matched to a gene: 11. CDR3 size: 15 residues. Germline CDR1 and CDR2: SNHLY and FYNNEI. In DNA, the CDR3 is TGTGCCGGGGCAGCGAGCGGGAGGGCGACAGATACGCAGTATTTT. Encoded protein: CAGAASGRATDTQYF. Using reference TRBV2 and TRBJ2-3 for the parts outside the CDR3, the full variable domain is EPEVTQTPSHQVTQMGQEVILRCVPISNHLYFYWYRQILGQKVEFLVSFYNNEISEKSEIFDDQFSVERPDGSNFTLKIRSTKLEDSAMYFCAGAASGRATDTQYFGPGTRLTVL.

The chain recombines TRBV6-5 with TRBJ2-2; TRBD2 might be the D (5 bases). There are 12 residues in the CDR3. Trimming removed 5 bases at V and 7 bases at J, with 8 bases between. From germline, CDR1 is MNHEY and CDR2 SVGAGI. This chain's CDR3 is CASSEGLGELFF. Written as DNA, the CDR3 is TGTGCCAGCAGTGAGGGCCTCGGGGAGCTGTTTTTT.

The V gene is TRBV5-1, the J gene TRBJ1-4; perhaps TRBD1 as D (6 bases). Trimming pared 0 bases from V and 2 bases from J, leaving 8 bases between. This CDR3 comprises 15 residues. The germline V gene has CDR1 SGHRS and CDR2 YFSETQ. As DNA, the CDR3 is TGCGCCAGCAGCTTGGAAGGACAGACTAATGAAAAACTGTTTTTT. It encodes CASSLEGQTNEKLFF.

The chain joins TRBV28 to TRBJ2-3, with TRBD1 matching over 7 bases. Per germline, CDR1 MDHEN and CDR2 SYDVKM. J lost 0 bases, V lost 7 bases, and 7 bases had no gene match. This CDR3 contains 15 residues. CDR3 region: CASTEYRGSTDTQYF. The CDR3 DNA reads as TGTGCCAGCACAGAATACAGGGGTAGCACAGATACGCAGTATTTT. The variable domain in full, completed from reference TRBV28 and TRBJ2-3, reads DVKVTQSSRYLVKRTGEKVFLECVQDMDHENMFWYRQDPGLGLRLIYFSYDVKMKEKGDIPEGYSVSREKKERFSLILESASTNQTSMYLCASTEYRGSTDTQYFGPGTRLTVL.

This chain joins TRBV6-6 and TRBJ2-5; 12 bases map to TRBD2. Looked up from germline, CDR1 is MNHNY and CDR2 is SVGAGI (reference sequence). The trim removed 8 bases at V and 5 bases at J, leaving 12 bases unmatched. The CDR3 runs to 16 residues. The CDR3 loop is CASSVASGRAWETQYF. The DNA for the CDR3 is TGTGCCAGCTCGGTGGCTAGCGGGAGGGCCTGGGAGACCCAGTACTTC.

The genes are TRBV5-1 and TRBJ2-3; tentative D call: TRBD1 (7 bases). The CDR3 sequence is 15 residues long. Trimming pared 3 bases from V and 2 bases from J, leaving 13 bases between. CDR1 is SGHRS and CDR2 is YFSETQ in the germline V gene. Here the CDR3 reads CASSWGDRDTDTQYF. The CDR3 DNA reads as TGCGCCAGCAGCTGGGGGGACAGAGACACAGATACGCAGTATTTT.

This clone was found once. The chain combines TRBV10-3 with TRBJ2-1; TRBD2 is a possible D gene (6 bases). This CDR3 contains 14 residues. CDR1 ENHRY and CDR2 SYGVKD come from the germline V gene. Deletions cut 4 bases from V and 6 bases from J, with 13 bases between. CDR3 amino acids: CAISASSEGNEQFF. The DNA for the CDR3 is TGTGCCATCAGTGCTTCTAGCGAGGGCAATGAGCAGTTCTTC.

The chain is built from TRBV9 and TRBJ1-1; 7 nucleotides match TRBD1. Germline trimming cut 0 bases from V and 7 bases from J; bases unmatched to any gene: 6. The CDR3 loop spans 14 amino acids. Germline V gene lookup returns CDR1 SGDLS and CDR2 YYNGEE. The CDR3 DNA reads as TGTGCCAGCAGCGTAGTAGGGACAGTAGGTGAAGCTTTCTTT. Translating it yields CASSVVGTVGEAFF.

This CDR3 reads CASSVAGDTQYF. CDR3 nucleotide sequence: TGTGCCAGCAGTGTGGCGGGAGATACGCAGTATTTT. The rearrangement links TRBV2 to TRBJ2-3, with D possibly TRBD2 on 5 matching bases. The CDR3 has 12 residues. Germline V gene lookup returns CDR1 SNHLY and CDR2 FYNNEI. Trimming shortened V by 4 bases and J by 5 bases, and 7 bases separated the two germline ends.

J is TRBJ1-3 and V is TRBV5-1, with 9 bases lining up with TRBD1. V gave up 4 bases and J gave up 2 bases; unmatched junction bases: 7. Germline CDR1 is SGHRS and CDR2 is YFSETQ. This CDR3 contains 16 residues. The CDR3 bases are TGCGCCAGCAGCCCGGGACAGGGAGCGGCTGGAAACACCATATATTTT. Translation gives CASSPGQGAAGNTIYF.

The CDR3, as DNA: TGTGCCAGCAGCCCCAGACAGGGGGCGCAGAGGACTGAAGCTTTCTTT. Translation: CASSPRQGAQRTEAFF. This sequence joins TRBV9 and TRBJ1-1, with 10 bases fitting TRBD1. Germline V lookup: CDR1 SGDLS, CDR2 YYNGEE. V trimming: 4 bases; J trimming: 5 bases; junction bases outside the gene matches: 11. The CDR3 length is 16 residues.

This clone was observed once. The chain recombines TRBV7-9 with TRBJ1-1; D is possibly TRBD1 (5 bases). V was pared by 5 bases and J by 7 bases, with 14 bases between. The CDR3 extends over 13 amino acids. CDR1 and CDR2 from the germline V gene are SEHNR and FQNEAQ (reference sequence). For the CDR3, the DNA is TGTGCCAGCAGCCTCCTCGGGGGGAATGAAGCTTTCTTT. Translated, it gives CASSLLGGNEAFF.

The chain joins TRBV10-3 to TRBJ1-1, with D possibly being TRBD1 (6 bases). This CDR3 region has 14 residues. The V gene's germline CDR1 is ENHRY and CDR2 SYGVKD. V gave up 7 bases and J gave up 1 base, with 13 bases separating them. CDR3 sequence: CAITSGGGNTEAFF. As DNA, the CDR3 is TGTGCCATCACCTCGGGAGGGGGGAACACTGAAGCTTTCTTT.

Written as DNA, the CDR3 is TGTGCCAGCAGAGCTATACCAGGACAGGGCCTTAATTCACCCCTCCACTTT. Its protein product is CASRAIPGQGLNSPLHF. The genes are TRBV2 and TRBJ1-6, with 8 nucleotides matching TRBD1. This CDR3 has 17 residues. CDR1 and CDR2 from the germline V gene are SNHLY and FYNNEI. The V and J ends lost 6 bases and 6 bases, in that order; junction bases with no gene match: 13.

This clone has a single count. V and J are TRBV6-5 and TRBJ2-7, with 8 bases fitting TRBD2. The junction had 8 bases not matched to a gene; V was cut back by 0 bases and J by 4 bases. This CDR3 is built from 16 residues. Germline CDR1 and CDR2: MNHEY and SVGAGI. The CDR3 protein is CASSYSWGLGVYEQYF. DNA of the CDR3: TGTGCCAGCAGTTACTCGTGGGGACTAGGAGTATACGAGCAGTACTTC.

This sequence joins TRBV4-2 and TRBJ2-1; 13 bases align to TRBD2. Germline CDR1 and CDR2: LGHNA and YNFKEQ. J gave up 0 bases and V 0 bases, and 11 bases lay outside the gene matches. CDR3 length: 21 residues. For the CDR3, the DNA is TGTGCCAGCAGCCAAGAGGTCGGGACTAGCGGGACTACATACTCCTACAATGAGCAGTTCTTC. Its protein product is CASSQEVGTSGTTYSYNEQFF.